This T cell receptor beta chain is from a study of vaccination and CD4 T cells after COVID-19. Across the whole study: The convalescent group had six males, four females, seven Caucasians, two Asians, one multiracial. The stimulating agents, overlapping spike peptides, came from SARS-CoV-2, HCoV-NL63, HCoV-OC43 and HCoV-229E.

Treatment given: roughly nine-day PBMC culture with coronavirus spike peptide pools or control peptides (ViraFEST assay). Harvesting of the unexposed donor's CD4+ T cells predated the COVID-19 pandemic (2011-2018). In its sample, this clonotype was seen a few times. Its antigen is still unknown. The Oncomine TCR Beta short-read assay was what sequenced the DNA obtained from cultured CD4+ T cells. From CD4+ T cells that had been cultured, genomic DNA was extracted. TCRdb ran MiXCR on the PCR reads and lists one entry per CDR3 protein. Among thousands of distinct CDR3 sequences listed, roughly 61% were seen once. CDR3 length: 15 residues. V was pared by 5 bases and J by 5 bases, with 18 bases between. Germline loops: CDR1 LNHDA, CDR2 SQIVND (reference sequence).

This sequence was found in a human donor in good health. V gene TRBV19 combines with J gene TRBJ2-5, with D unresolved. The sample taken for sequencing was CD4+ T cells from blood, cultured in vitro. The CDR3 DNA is TGTGCCAGTAGTTCCAAGTTTAGGAAGGTCGAGACCCAGTACTTC. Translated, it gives CASSSKFRKVETQYF. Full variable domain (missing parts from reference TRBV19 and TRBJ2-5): DGGITQSPKYLFRKEGQNVTLSCEQNLNHDAMYWYRQDPGQGLRLIYYSQIVNDFQKGDIAEGYSVSREKKESFPLTVTSAQKNPTAFYLCASSSKFRKVETQYFGPGTRLLVL.